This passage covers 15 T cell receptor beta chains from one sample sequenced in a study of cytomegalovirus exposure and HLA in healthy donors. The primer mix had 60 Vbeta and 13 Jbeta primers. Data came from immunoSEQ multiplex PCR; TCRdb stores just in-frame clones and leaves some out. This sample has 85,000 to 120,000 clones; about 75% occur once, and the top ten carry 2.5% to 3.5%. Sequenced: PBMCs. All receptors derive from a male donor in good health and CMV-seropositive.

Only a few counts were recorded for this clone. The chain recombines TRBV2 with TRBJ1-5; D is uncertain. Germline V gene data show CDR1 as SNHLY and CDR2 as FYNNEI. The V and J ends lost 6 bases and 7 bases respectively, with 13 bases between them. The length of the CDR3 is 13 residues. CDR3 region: CASRLEREQPQHF. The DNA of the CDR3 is TGTGCCAGCAGGCTAGAGAGGGAGCAGCCCCAGCATTTT.

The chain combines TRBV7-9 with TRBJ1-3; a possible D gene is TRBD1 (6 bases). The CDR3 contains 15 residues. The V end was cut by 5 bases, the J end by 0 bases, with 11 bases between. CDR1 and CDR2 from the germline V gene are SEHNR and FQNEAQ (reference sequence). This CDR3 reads CASSKTGTSGNTIYF. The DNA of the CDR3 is TGTGCCAGCAGCAAGACAGGCACCTCTGGAAACACCATATATTTT.

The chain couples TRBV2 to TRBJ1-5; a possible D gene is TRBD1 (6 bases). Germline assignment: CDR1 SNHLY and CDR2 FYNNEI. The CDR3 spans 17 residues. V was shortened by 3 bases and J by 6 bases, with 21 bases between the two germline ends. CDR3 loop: CASSEGRGVGSIQPQHF. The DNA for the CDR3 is TGTGCCAGCAGTGAGGGGAGGGGGGTAGGGTCAATTCAGCCCCAGCATTTT.

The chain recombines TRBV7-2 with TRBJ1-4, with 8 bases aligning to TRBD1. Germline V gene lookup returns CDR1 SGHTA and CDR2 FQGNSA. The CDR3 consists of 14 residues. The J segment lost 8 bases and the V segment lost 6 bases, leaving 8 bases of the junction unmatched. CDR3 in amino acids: CASSRDRSAEKLFF. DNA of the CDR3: TGTGCCAGCAGTAGGGACAGGTCCGCGGAAAAACTGTTTTTT.

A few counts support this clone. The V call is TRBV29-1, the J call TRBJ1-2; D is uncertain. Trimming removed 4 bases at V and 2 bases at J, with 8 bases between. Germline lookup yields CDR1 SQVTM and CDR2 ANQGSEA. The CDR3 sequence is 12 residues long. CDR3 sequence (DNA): TGCAGCGTTGGAGGGAAGAACTATGGCTACACCTTC. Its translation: CSVGGKNYGYTF.

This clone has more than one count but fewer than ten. In DNA, the CDR3 is TGTGCCAGCAGTCGCCAACAGGGGTTCAATCAGCCCCAGCATTTT. The encoded protein is CASSRQQGFNQPQHF. The chain combines TRBV28 with TRBJ1-5; 7 bases agree with TRBD1. The CDR3 runs to 15 residues. Germline lookup yields CDR1 MDHEN and CDR2 SYDVKM. After removal of 5 bases from V and 3 bases from J, the junction contained 7 bases not matched to a gene.

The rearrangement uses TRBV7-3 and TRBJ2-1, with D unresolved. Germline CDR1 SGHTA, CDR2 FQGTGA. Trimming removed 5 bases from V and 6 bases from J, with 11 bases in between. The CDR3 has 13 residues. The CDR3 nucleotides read TGTGCCAGCAGCCCCTCTCTACTCAATGAGCAGTTCTTC. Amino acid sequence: CASSPSLLNEQFF.

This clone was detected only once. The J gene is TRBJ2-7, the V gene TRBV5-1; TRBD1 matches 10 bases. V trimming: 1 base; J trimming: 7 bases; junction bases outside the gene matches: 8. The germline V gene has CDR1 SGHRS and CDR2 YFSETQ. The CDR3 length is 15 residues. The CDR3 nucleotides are TGCGCCAGCAGCTTGTATGGGACAGGGGTTTTGGAGCAGTACTTC. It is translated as CASSLYGTGVLEQYF.

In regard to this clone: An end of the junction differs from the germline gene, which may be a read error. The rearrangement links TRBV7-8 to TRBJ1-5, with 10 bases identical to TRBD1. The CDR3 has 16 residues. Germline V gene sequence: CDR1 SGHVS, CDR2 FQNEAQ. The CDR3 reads CASSRRDRGSNQPQNF. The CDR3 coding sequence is TGTGCCAGCAGCCGCCGGGACAGGGGATCCAATCAGCCCCAGAATTTT.

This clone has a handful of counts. This CDR3 reads CASRQGTGAGELFF. For the CDR3, the DNA is TGTGCCAGCAGACAGGGGACAGGGGCCGGGGAGCTGTTTTTT. The chain recombines TRBV9 with TRBJ2-2; 10 bases match TRBD1. With 5 bases clipped from V and 6 bases from J, the junction kept 4 bases outside the gene matches. Germline CDR1 reads SGDLS; CDR2 reads YYNGEE. The CDR3 totals 14 residues.

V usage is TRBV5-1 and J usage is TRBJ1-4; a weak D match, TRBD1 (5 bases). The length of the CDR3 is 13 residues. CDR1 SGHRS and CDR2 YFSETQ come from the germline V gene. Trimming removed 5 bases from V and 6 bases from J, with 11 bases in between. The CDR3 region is CASRRGEDEKLFF. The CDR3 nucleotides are TGCGCCAGCAGACGAGGGGAGGATGAAAAACTGTTTTTT.

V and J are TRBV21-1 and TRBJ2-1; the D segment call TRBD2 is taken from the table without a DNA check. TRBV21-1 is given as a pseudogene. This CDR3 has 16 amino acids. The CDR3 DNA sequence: TGTGCCAGCAGCAGAACTAGCGGGGGGGAGAACAATGAGCAGTTCTTC. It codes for CASSRTSGGENNEQFF.

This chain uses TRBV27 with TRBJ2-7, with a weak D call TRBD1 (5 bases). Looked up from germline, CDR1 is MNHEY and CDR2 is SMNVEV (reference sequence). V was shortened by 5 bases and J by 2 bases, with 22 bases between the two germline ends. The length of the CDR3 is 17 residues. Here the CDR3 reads CASSAYGLADSPYEQYF. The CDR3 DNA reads TGTGCCAGCAGTGCTTACGGGCTGGCCGACAGCCCCTACGAGCAGTACTTC.

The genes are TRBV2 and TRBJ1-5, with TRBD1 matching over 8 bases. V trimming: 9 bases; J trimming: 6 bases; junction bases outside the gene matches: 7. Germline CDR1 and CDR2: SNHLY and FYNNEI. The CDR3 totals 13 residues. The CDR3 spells CASETGAGQPQHF. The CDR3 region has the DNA TGTGCCAGTGAGACAGGGGCCGGTCAGCCCCAGCATTTT.

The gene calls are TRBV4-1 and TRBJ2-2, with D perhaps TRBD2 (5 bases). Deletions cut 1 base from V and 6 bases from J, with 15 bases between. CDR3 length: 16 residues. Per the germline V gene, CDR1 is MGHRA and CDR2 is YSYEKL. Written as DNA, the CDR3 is TGCGCCAGCAGCCAAGTGATGACTACCGCCCCCGGGGAGCTGTTTTTT. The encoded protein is CASSQVMTTAPGELFF.